The sample holds one count of the clone carrying this TCR beta chain. Its antigen is not known. Germline assignment: CDR1 WSHSY and CDR2 SAAADI. The CDR3 sequence is 17 residues long. V lost 9 bases to trimming and J lost 0 bases, with 18 bases between them. The repertoire was sequenced with immunoSEQ multiplex PCR; TCRdb's copy has only in-frame clones and lacks some. The table shows 120,000 to 150,000 clones, with roughly nine tenths occurring only once. This sample is drawn from a study of T cell responses to AZD1222 COVID-19 vaccine. Findings of the study overall: Regions left unmutated in variants are reportedly the target of nearly half of spike-specific TCRs. Spike-wide coverage was observed for vaccine-associated CD4 TCRs, with dominant responses at 160-218 and 743-854. Spike-specific TCRs gained breadth and depth after people received two AZD1222 doses. Only a handful of AZD1222 recipients tested seropositive at baseline.

J is TRBJ2-6 and V is TRBV10-2; D is possibly TRBD1 (6 bases). The receptor comes from an adult who received the MenACWY meningococcal vaccine as a control. The input for sequencing was peripheral blood, taken 28 days after the second dose of the MenACWY control vaccine. The CDR3 DNA follows: TGCGCCAGGCCACAGGGATCCGCCTCCTCTGGGGCCAACGTCCTGACTTTC. Its protein product is CARPQGSASSGANVLTF.